The 30 T cell receptor beta chains given below trace back to one sample, sequenced in a study of OX40 agonist ivuxolimab in advanced cancers. Clones were read by immunoSEQ multiplex PCR, and TCRdb kept only the in-frame ones, dropping some. Of around 83,000 clones listed, about 89% are singletons. Sequencing used CD4+ or CD8+ T cells sorted from blood, obtained in a trial of the OX40 agonist ivuxolimab. The receptors here all came from an adult with an advanced solid tumor such as melanoma, head and neck, liver or kidney cancer.

V usage is TRBV6-1 and J usage is TRBJ2-6; D ambiguous. CDR1 and CDR2 from the germline V gene are MNHNS and SASEGT. V lost 0 bases to trimming and J lost 0 bases, with 9 bases between them. The CDR3 extends over 17 amino acids. CDR3: CASSEASSVSGANVLTF. CDR3 coding DNA: TGTGCCAGCAGTGAAGCGTCCTCGGTCTCTGGGGCCAACGTCCTGACTTTC.

The chain employs TRBV28 and TRBJ2-4; the match to TRBD2 covers 13 bases. The trim removed 5 bases at V and 4 bases at J, leaving 2 bases unmatched. Germline loops: CDR1 MDHEN, CDR2 SYDVKM. The CDR3 spans 15 residues. The CDR3 DNA sequence: TGTGCCAGCAGTAAGGGACTAGCGGGAAAAAACATTCAGTACTTC. It codes for CASSKGLAGKNIQYF.

CDR3 in amino acids: CASSSQGRRYEAFF. CDR3 bases: TGTGCCAGTAGTAGTCAGGGCAGGCGCTATGAAGCTTTCTTT. The gene calls are TRBV19 and TRBJ1-1; maybe TRBD1 (5 bases). This CDR3 has 14 amino acids. The germline V gene has CDR1 LNHDA and CDR2 SQIVND (reference sequence). V shed 4 bases and J shed 7 bases, with 16 bases lying between them.

This chain connects TRBV5-1 to TRBJ2-7, with D maybe TRBD1 (6 bases). The CDR3 extends over 13 amino acids. Germline V gives CDR1 SGHRS, CDR2 YFSETQ. The V end was cut by 8 bases, the J end by 1 base, with 13 bases between. The CDR3 nucleotides are TGCGCCAGTCAAAGGGACACATCCTACGAGCAGTACTTC. This translates into CASQRDTSYEQYF.

DNA for the CDR3: TGTGCCAGTCGAATTAGCGGGAGGGCCGGCGGGGAGCTGTTTTTT. Residues: CASRISGRAGGELFF. The V call is TRBV19, the J call TRBJ2-2; 11 bases agree with TRBD2. V shed 8 bases and J 7 bases; nucleotides not matched to a gene: 9. Germline values: CDR1 LNHDA, CDR2 SQIVND (reference sequence). The CDR3 is 15 amino acids.

V gene TRBV25-1 combines with J gene TRBJ1-3, with a possible D match to TRBD1 (5 bases). The germline V gene has CDR1 MGHDK and CDR2 SYGVNS. Trimming took 5 bases from V and 1 from J, leaving 15 bases between them. The CDR3 runs to 16 residues. The CDR3 DNA sequence: TGTGCCAGCAGTTCGATCGGCGGGGGGTCTGGAAACACCATATATTTT. Residues: CASSSIGGGSGNTIYF.

The CDR3 DNA is TGTGCCAGCAGCTTAGGGGGGACAGTCACAGATACGCAGTATTTT. Translation gives CASSLGGTVTDTQYF. This chain uses TRBV7-9 with TRBJ2-3, with 7 bases aligning to TRBD1. The CDR3 has 15 residues. Germline V gives CDR1 SEHNR, CDR2 FQNEAQ (reference sequence). The V and J ends lost 1 base and 2 bases, in that order; junction bases with no gene match: 3.

J is TRBJ1-2 and V is TRBV7-2; D unresolved. V lost 5 bases and J lost 7, with 17 bases in between. Germline V gene sequence: CDR1 SGHTA, CDR2 FQGNSA. This CDR3 spans 14 amino acids. CDR3 region: CASSPPHILGGYTF. In DNA form, the CDR3 reads TGTGCCAGCAGCCCTCCTCACATACTCGGTGGCTACACCTTC.

V and J are TRBV6-4 and TRBJ2-1; TRBD1 matches at 12 bases. Germline V gives CDR1 MRHNA, CDR2 SNTAGT. J gave up 0 bases and V 6 bases, and 9 bases lay outside the gene matches. This CDR3 contains 18 residues. CDR3 DNA sequence: TGTGCCAGCAGGCCTGGGACAGGGGGCCTTAGCTCCTACAATGAGCAGTTCTTC. This codes for CASRPGTGGLSSYNEQFF.

The rearrangement joins TRBV18 to TRBJ1-2, with D perhaps TRBD1 (6 bases). The CDR3 is made up of 16 amino acids. CDR1 is KGHSH and CDR2 is LQKENI in the germline V gene. Trimming stripped 3 bases from V and 0 bases from J, with 14 bases between. In nucleotides, the CDR3 is TGTGCCAGCTCACCCGTACAACAGGGACCTAACTATGGCTACACCTTC. Translation: CASSPVQQGPNYGYTF.

This chain uses TRBV6-6 with TRBJ1-6, with 8 positions matching TRBD1. V trimming: 2 bases; J trimming: 7 bases; junction bases outside the gene matches: 4. Germline V gene sequence: CDR1 MNHNY, CDR2 SVGAGI (reference sequence). The CDR3 is made up of 15 amino acids. The CDR3 reads CASSYLGQVNSPLHF. In DNA form, the CDR3 reads TGTGCCAGCAGTTACCTGGGACAGGTGAATTCACCCCTCCACTTT.

The chain combines TRBV5-1 with TRBJ2-1; 16 positions agree with TRBD2. This CDR3 is 16 amino acids long. Germline V gives CDR1 SGHRS, CDR2 YFSETQ. Unmatched junction bases numbered 4, after V lost 2 bases and J lost 8 bases. The CDR3 DNA reads as TGCGCCAGCAGCTTTGGGACTAGCGGGAGGGGGCATGAGCAGTTCTTC. Its translation: CASSFGTSGRGHEQFF.

The chain has TRBV28 and TRBJ2-4, with D possibly being TRBD1 (5 bases). The CDR3 is made up of 18 amino acids. Germline loops: CDR1 MDHEN, CDR2 SYDVKM. V was pared by 2 bases and J by 1 base, with 18 bases between. The CDR3 sequence is CASSLQGLGSAAKNIQYF. CDR3 nucleotides: TGTGCCAGCAGTTTACAGGGTTTAGGTTCCGCGGCCAAAAACATTCAGTACTTC.

The rearrangement links TRBV9 to TRBJ2-7; D tentatively fits TRBD1 or TRBD2 (6 bases each). Germline lookup yields CDR1 SGDLS and CDR2 YYNGEE. Trimming pared 0 bases from V and 3 bases from J, leaving 10 bases between. The CDR3 consists of 14 residues. CDR3 in amino acids: CASSVGGANYEQYF. CDR3 DNA sequence: TGTGCCAGCAGCGTAGGGGGGGCTAACTACGAGCAGTACTTC. The entire variable domain, with the rest obtained from reference TRBV9 and TRBJ2-7, is as follows: DSGVTQTPKHLITATGQRVTLRCSPRSGDLSVYWYQQSLDQGLQFLIQYYNGEERAKGNILERFSAQQFPDLHSELNLSSLELGDSALYFCASSVGGANYEQYFGPGTRLTVT.

This clone appeared a single time. The chain recombines TRBV19 with TRBJ1-4; 8 bases agree with TRBD1. The J segment lost 4 bases and the V segment lost 4 bases, leaving 5 bases of the junction unmatched. The germline CDR1 and CDR2 sequences are LNHDA and SQIVND (reference sequence). CDR3 length equals 15 residues. CDR3 region: CASSNRQGYNEKLFF. The CDR3 DNA follows: TGTGCCAGTAGTAACCGACAGGGGTATAATGAAAAACTGTTTTTT.

The chain has TRBV20-1 and TRBJ2-7; D is ambiguous. This CDR3 contains 11 residues. Deletions cut 5 bases from V and 2 bases from J, with 7 bases between. CDR1 is DFQATT, CDR2 SNEGSKA, per germline (reference sequence). This chain's CDR3 is CSACNPYEQYF. The CDR3 bases are TGCAGTGCTTGTAACCCCTACGAGCAGTACTTC.

The V and J genes are TRBV5-1 and TRBJ2-1, with 12 bases that match TRBD2. The V gene end was trimmed by 4 bases and the J gene end by 0 bases; junction bases not matched to a gene: 2. CDR1 and CDR2 from the germline V gene are SGHRS and YFSETQ. The CDR3 covers 16 residues. DNA for the CDR3: TGCGCCAGCAGCGTGACTAGCGGGGGCTCCTACAATGAGCAGTTCTTC. It encodes CASSVTSGGSYNEQFF.

CDR3: CASSYGRADLYEQYF. The CDR3 DNA sequence: TGTGCCAGCAGCTACGGACGGGCTGACCTCTACGAGCAGTACTTC. The chain combines TRBV11-2 with TRBJ2-7, with D hard to call. This CDR3 comprises 15 residues. V was pared by 4 bases and J by 3 bases, with 16 bases between. Germline V CDR1 and CDR2: SGHAT, FQNNGV. Filled out from reference TRBV11-2 and TRBJ2-7, the complete variable domain reads EAGVAQSPRYKIIEKRQSVAFWCNPISGHATLYWYQQILGQGPKLLIQFQNNGVVDDSQLPKDRFSAERLKGVDSTLKIQPAKLEDSAVYLCASSYGRADLYEQYFGPGTRLTVT.

V usage is TRBV28 and J usage is TRBJ2-4; D is ambiguous. Germline V gene sequence: CDR1 MDHEN, CDR2 SYDVKM. This CDR3 is 13 amino acids long. With 6 bases removed from V and 6 bases from J, the gap between germline ends came to 12 bases. The CDR3 nucleotides are TGTGCCAGCAGCCAAGGTTCAGTAAACATTCAGTACTTC. This encodes CASSQGSVNIQYF.

The chain combines TRBV4-2 with TRBJ2-1; 12 bases are a match to TRBD2. The V and J ends lost 0 bases and 9 bases, in that order; junction bases with no gene match: 6. The CDR3 has 16 amino acids. The V gene's germline CDR1 is LGHNA and CDR2 YNFKEQ. The CDR3 bases are TGTGCCAGCAGCCAAGAGGGCACTAGCGGGAGGATTGAGCAGTTCTTC. Its translation: CASSQEGTSGRIEQFF.

The CDR3 reads CASSRVEGETQYF. The CDR3 nucleotides read TGTGCCAGCAGCCGAGTGGAGGGGGAGACCCAGTACTTC. The gene calls are TRBV4-2 and TRBJ2-5; maybe TRBD2 (6 bases). CDR1 is LGHNA and CDR2 is YNFKEQ in the germline V gene. V lost 4 bases and J 5 bases, leaving 11 bases between the germline ends. The CDR3 totals 13 residues.

V is TRBV27 and J is TRBJ2-7, with 9 bases identical to TRBD2. Germline trimming cut 5 bases from V and 0 bases from J; bases unmatched to any gene: 8. This CDR3 is 16 amino acids long. Germline V lookup: CDR1 MNHEY, CDR2 SMNVEV (reference sequence). CDR3 in DNA: TGTGCCAGCAGTCCAATAGCGGGAGAAGTCTCCTACGAGCAGTACTTC. This sequence encodes CASSPIAGEVSYEQYF.

The chain employs TRBV6-4 and TRBJ2-7; TRBD2 might be the D (5 bases). V was clipped by 3 bases and J by 3 bases, with 15 bases between them. The CDR3 consists of 15 residues. CDR1 and CDR2 from the germline V gene are MRHNA and SNTAGT. CDR3 region: CASSERLLAFYEQYF. The CDR3 DNA sequence: TGTGCCAGCAGTGAACGCCTCCTAGCTTTCTACGAGCAGTACTTC.

The rearrangement uses TRBV6-1 and TRBJ1-6; D is unresolved. The V end was cut by 6 bases, the J end by 9 bases, with 12 bases between. The V gene's germline CDR1 is MNHNS and CDR2 SASEGT. CDR3 length: 13 amino acids. CDR3 region: CASRYYTGSPLHF. The CDR3 bases are TGTGCCAGCAGATACTACACGGGTTCACCCCTCCACTTT.

Only one count was recorded for this clone. This sequence joins TRBV27 and TRBJ1-4; 7 bases match TRBD1. V gave up 4 bases and J gave up 11 bases; unmatched junction bases: 10. The CDR3 contains 14 residues. Germline CDR1 MNHEY, CDR2 SMNVEV (reference sequence). The CDR3 DNA reads as TGTGCCAGCAGTTCCAAATCCAGGGGGGGGAAACTGTTTTTT. Residues: CASSSKSRGGKLFF.

The CDR3 loop is CASSVGLAGNEQFF. CDR3 nucleotides: TGTGCCAGCAGCGTGGGACTAGCGGGCAATGAGCAGTTCTTC. V usage is TRBV7-2 and J usage is TRBJ2-1; 12 bases line up with TRBD2. The CDR3 loop spans 14 amino acids. Trimming removed 5 bases from V and 6 bases from J; junction bases left unmatched: 2. The germline V gene encodes CDR1 SGHTA and CDR2 FQGNSA.

The CDR3 DNA reads TGTGCCATCAGCCCGACAGCGGGAGTACGAGATACGCAGTATTTT. Protein sequence: CAISPTAGVRDTQYF. The chain combines TRBV10-3 with TRBJ2-3; 8 bases are a match to TRBD2. Unmatched junction bases numbered 10, after V lost 6 bases and J lost 5 bases. CDR1 is ENHRY, CDR2 SYGVKD, per germline. The CDR3 spans 15 residues.

This chain uses TRBV6-1 with TRBJ1-5; 11 bases are a match to TRBD1. Germline CDR1 reads MNHNS; CDR2 reads SASEGT. V dropped 4 bases and J dropped 2; count of bases not matched to a gene: 4. CDR3 length: 16 amino acids. This chain's CDR3 is CASSGTGGIGNQPQHF. CDR3 DNA: TGTGCCAGCAGTGGGACAGGGGGCATCGGCAATCAGCCCCAGCATTTT.

The CDR3 region has the DNA TGTGCCAGCAGTTTTAAATGGACAGGGGGACTCTCGGAGCAGTACTTC. Its translation: CASSFKWTGGLSEQYF. The rearrangement uses TRBV28 and TRBJ2-7; 10 nucleotides align to TRBD1. Germline V gene data show CDR1 as MDHEN and CDR2 as SYDVKM. Losses at the gene ends were 3 bases for V and 7 bases for J; bases not matched to a gene: 12. CDR3 length: 16 amino acids.

The chain has TRBV7-9 and TRBJ2-7; TRBD1 aligns across 7 bases. This CDR3 spans 13 amino acids. CDR1 and CDR2 from the germline V gene are SEHNR and FQNEAQ (reference sequence). Germline trimming cut 4 bases from V and 6 bases from J; bases unmatched to any gene: 6. Here the CDR3 DNA reads TGTGCCAGCAGCTACCGGGACAGAGGCGAGCAGTACTTC. Amino acids: CASSYRDRGEQYF.